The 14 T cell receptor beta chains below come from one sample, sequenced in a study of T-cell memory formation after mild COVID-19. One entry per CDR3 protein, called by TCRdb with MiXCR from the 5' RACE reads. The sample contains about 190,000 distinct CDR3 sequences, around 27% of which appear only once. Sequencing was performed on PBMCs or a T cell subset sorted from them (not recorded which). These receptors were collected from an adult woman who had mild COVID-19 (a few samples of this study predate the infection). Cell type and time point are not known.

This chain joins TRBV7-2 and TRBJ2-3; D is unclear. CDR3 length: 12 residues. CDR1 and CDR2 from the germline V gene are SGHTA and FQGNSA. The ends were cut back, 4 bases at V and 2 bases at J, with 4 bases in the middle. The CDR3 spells CASSSLTDTQYF. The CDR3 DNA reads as TGTGCCAGCAGCTCCCTCACAGATACGCAGTATTTT.

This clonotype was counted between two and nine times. In nucleotides, the CDR3 is TGTGCCACCAGTCAGGGTGTAGGTACGCAGTATTTT. Amino acids: CATSQGVGTQYF. The chain couples TRBV24-1 to TRBJ2-3, with a weak D call TRBD1 (5 bases). The CDR3 totals 12 residues. Germline V gives CDR1 KGHDR, CDR2 SFDVKD. Trimming took off 6 bases at V and 8 bases at J, with 11 bases between the two ends.

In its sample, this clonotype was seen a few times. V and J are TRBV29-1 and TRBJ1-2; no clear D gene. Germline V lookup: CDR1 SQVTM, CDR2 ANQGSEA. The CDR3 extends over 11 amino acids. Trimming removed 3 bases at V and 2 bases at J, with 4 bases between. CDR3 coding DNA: TGCAGCGTTGAGGAGAACTATGGCTACACCTTC. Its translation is CSVEENYGYTF. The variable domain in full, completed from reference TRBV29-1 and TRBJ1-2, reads SAVISQKPSRDICQRGTSLTIQCQVDSQVTMMFWYRQQPGQSLTLIATANQGSEATYESGFVIDKFPISRPNLTFSTLTVSNMSPEDSSIYLCSVEENYGYTFGSGTRLTVV.

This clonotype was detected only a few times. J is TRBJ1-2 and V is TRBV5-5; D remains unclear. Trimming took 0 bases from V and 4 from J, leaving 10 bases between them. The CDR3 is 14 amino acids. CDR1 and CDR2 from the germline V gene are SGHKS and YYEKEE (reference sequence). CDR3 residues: CASSLVGIVYGYTF. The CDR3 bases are TGTGCCAGCAGCTTGGTGGGCATTGTCTATGGCTACACCTTC.

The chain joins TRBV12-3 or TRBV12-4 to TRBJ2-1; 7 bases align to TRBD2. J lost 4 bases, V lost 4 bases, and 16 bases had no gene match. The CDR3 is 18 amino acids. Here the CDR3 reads CASSYGLLAGPIYNEQFF. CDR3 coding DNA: TGTGCCAGCAGTTACGGCTTATTAGCGGGCCCCATTTACAATGAGCAGTTCTTC.

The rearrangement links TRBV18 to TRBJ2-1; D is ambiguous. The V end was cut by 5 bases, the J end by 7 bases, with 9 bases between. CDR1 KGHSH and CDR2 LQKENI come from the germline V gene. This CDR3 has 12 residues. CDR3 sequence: CASSRTENEQFF. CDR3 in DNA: TGTGCCAGCTCAAGGACGGAAAATGAGCAGTTCTTC.

CDR3 region: CASSFLSSITYEQYF. The CDR3 bases are TGTGCCAGCAGCTTCCTCTCGAGCATAACCTACGAGCAGTACTTC. This chain connects TRBV5-5 to TRBJ2-7; no clear D. The CDR3 covers 15 residues. The germline gives CDR1 SGHKS, CDR2 YYEKEE (reference sequence). The V gene lost 2 bases and the J gene lost 2 bases, with 14 bases spanning the gap.

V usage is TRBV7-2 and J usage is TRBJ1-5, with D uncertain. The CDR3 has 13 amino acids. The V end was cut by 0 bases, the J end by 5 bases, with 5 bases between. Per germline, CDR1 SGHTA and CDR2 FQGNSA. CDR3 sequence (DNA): TGTGCCAGCAGCTTAGCGCTTTATCAGCCCCAGCATTTT. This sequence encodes CASSLALYQPQHF.

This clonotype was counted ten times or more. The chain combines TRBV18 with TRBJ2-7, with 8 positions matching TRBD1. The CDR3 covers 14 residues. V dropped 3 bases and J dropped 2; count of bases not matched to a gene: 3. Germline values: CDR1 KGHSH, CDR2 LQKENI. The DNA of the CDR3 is TGTGCCAGCTCACCCGGGACAGGTACCTACGAGCAGTACTTC. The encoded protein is CASSPGTGTYEQYF. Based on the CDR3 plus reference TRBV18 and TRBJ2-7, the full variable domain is NAGVMQNPRHLVRRRGQEARLRCSPMKGHSHVYWYRQLPEEGLKFMVYLQKENIIDESGMPKERFSAEFPKEGPSILRIQQVVRGDSAAYFCASSPGTGTYEQYFGPGTRLTVT.

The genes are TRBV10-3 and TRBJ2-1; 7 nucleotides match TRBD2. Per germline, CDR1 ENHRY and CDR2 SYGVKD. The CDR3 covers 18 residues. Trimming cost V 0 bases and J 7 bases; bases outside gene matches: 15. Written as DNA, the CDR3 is TGTGCCATCAGTGAGTCTTTACGCCGCGGGAGTATCGGGAATGAGCAGTTCTTC. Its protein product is CAISESLRRGSIGNEQFF.

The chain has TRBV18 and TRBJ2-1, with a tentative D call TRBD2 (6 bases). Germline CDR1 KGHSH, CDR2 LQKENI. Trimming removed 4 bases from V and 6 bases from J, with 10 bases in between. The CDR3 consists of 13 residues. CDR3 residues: CASSQNSGNEQFF. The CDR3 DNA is TGTGCCAGCTCACAAAATAGCGGCAATGAGCAGTTCTTC.

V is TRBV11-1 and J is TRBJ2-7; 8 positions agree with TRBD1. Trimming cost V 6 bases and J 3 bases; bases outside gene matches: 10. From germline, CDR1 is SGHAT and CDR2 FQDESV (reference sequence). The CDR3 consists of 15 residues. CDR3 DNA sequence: TGTGCCAGCAGACCTACCGGGACAGGAAACTACGAGCAGTACTTC. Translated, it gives CASRPTGTGNYEQYF.

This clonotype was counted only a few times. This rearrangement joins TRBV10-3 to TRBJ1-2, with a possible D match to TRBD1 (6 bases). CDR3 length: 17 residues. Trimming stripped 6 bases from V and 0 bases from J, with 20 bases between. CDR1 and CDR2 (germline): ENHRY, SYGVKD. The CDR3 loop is CAISLSGQSPTNYGYTF. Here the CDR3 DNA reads TGTGCCATCAGCCTATCTGGACAGTCACCAACTAACTATGGCTACACCTTC.

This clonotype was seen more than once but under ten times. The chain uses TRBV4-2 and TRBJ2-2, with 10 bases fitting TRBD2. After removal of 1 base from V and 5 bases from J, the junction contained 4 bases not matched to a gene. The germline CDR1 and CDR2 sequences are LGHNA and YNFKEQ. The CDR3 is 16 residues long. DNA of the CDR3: TGTGCCAGCAGCCAAGCTAGCGGGAGAAGGACCGGGGAGCTGTTTTTT. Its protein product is CASSQASGRRTGELFF.